This T cell receptor (beta chain) was recorded in a study of blood T cell repertoires in COVID-19. Germline CDR1 SGHRS, CDR2 YFSETQ. CDR3 length equals 14 residues. Trimming took 0 bases from V and 4 from J; bases not matched to a gene: 2. Some clones are missing from TCRdb's copy, which holds only in-frame ones; the method was immunoSEQ multiplex PCR. The sample yields about 160,000 clones, about four fifths seen once. Two negative PCRs, clearance, or symptom resolution characterized the recovered Cohort 3 donors. This clone was counted a few times. The specimen sequenced was PBMCs or T cells enriched from blood (not recorded which). The chain has TRBV5-1 and TRBJ2-7; the match to TRBD1 covers 9 bases. This clonotype was sampled from a man aged 55 to 70 who had recovered from COVID-19. Written as DNA, the CDR3 is TGCGCCAGCAGCTTGGCCGGACAGGGGTACGAGCAGTACTTC. Its protein product is CASSLAGQGYEQYF.